This paragraph reports one T cell receptor (beta chain). This CDR3 spans 15 amino acids. V gave up 5 bases and J gave up 10 bases; unmatched junction bases: 11. Germline V gene data show CDR1 as SGHAT and CDR2 as FQNNGV. This sample stems from a study of control samples from healthy donors and cancer patients. Assay used: immunoSEQ multiplex PCR; TCRdb lists only in-frame clones, some missing. The sample comprises 60,000 to 75,000 clones, 85% of which are singletons, and roughly 5.1% rests with the top ten. The sequence came from a man between 35 and 55 years old in good health. The V call is TRBV11-2, the J call TRBJ2-5, with TRBD2 identical over 12 bases. The sample comprised blood. CDR3: CASSTLAGGPGDQYF. DNA for the CDR3: TGTGCCAGCAGCACACTAGCGGGGGGCCCAGGGGACCAGTACTTC.